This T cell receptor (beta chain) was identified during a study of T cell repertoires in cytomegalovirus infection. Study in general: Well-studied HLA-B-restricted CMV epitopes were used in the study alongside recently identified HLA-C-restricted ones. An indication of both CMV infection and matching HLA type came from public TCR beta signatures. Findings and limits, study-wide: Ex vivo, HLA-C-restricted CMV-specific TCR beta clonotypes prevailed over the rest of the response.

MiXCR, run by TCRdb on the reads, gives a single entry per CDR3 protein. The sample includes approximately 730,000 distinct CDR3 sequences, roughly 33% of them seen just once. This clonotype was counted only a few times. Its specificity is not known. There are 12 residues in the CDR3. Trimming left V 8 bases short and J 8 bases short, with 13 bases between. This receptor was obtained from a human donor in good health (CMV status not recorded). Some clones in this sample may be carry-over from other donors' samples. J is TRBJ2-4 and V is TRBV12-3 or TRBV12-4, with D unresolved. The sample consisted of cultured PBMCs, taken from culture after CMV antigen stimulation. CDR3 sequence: CASGQTDYIQYF. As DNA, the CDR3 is TGTGCCAGCGGCCAAACGGATTACATTCAGTACTTC.